The source of this T cell receptor (beta chain) is a study of control samples from healthy donors and cancer patients (dated by TCRdb to 2020 to 2021). From V the trimming removes 5 bases and from J it removes 5 bases, while the gene matches leave 15 bases of the junction unaccounted for. Including cysteine and phenylalanine, the CDR3 has 18 amino acids. The DNA shown is the 54-base CDR3, in frame from base 1. CDR1 SGHVS and CDR2 FQNEAQ are derived from the germline V gene. The library was built by means of the immunoSEQ multiplex PCR assay. TCRdb re-hosts the immuneACCESS table, in-frame sequences only. Its copies lack some clones; in the studies checked, an unresolved V gene accounts for under half of them, and the cause for the rest is not known. For this sample there are about 150,000 clones; over 85% appear just once. The top ten constitute around 5.4% of the sample. Notes on this clone: Its antigen remains undetermined. Base qualities are not provided; no much larger clone lies one nucleotide away.

The sequence links TRBV7-8 to TRBJ2-3, with 11 bases matching TRBD2. The receptor comes from a man aged 18 to 30 in good health. Material for sequencing was blood. The CDR3 protein is CASSPKALAGGAGDTQYF. The bases read TGTGCCAGCAGCCCCAAAGCCCTAGCGGGAGGTGCTGGAGATACGCAGTATTTT.